This entry concerns a single T cell receptor (beta chain). What it recognizes is unknown. The record originates from a study of CD8 T cells in ankylosing spondylitis. Study outcomes and limitations: It appeared that ankylosing spondylitis blood was characterized by a TCR beta motif of about eight highly homologous variants. Reactive arthritis synovial fluid and blood previously showed some of these motif variants.

In TCRdb, the 5' RACE reads were re-called with MiXCR into one record per CDR3 protein. The data contain some 840,000 distinct CDR3 sequences, 12% of them singletons. The CDR3 covers 14 residues. Trimming left V 0 bases short and J 2 bases short, with 7 bases between. Germline assignment: CDR1 LNHNV and CDR2 YYDKDF (reference sequence). This TCR was recovered from a male donor with ankylosing spondylitis. The J gene is TRBJ1-2, the V gene TRBV15; unclear D gene. Sequenced material: blood, either unsorted or a sorted T cell fraction (not recorded which). The CDR3 is CATSRDLGNYGYTF. In DNA form, the CDR3 reads TGTGCCACCAGCAGAGATTTGGGCAACTATGGCTACACCTTC. Based on the CDR3 plus reference TRBV15 and TRBJ1-2, the full variable domain is DAMVIQNPRYQVTQFGKPVTLSCSQTLNHNVMYWYQQKSSQAPKLLFHYYDKDFNNEADTPDNFQSRRPNTSFCFLDIRSPGLGDTAMYLCATSRDLGNYGYTFGSGTRLTVV.